This T cell receptor (beta chain) was identified in a study of T-cell memory formation after mild COVID-19. Overall study context: Each donor largely had its own TCR clusters.

Germline lookup yields CDR1 SGHTA and CDR2 FQGTGA. Deletions cut 4 bases from V and 8 bases from J, with 9 bases between. The CDR3 loop spans 13 amino acids. TCRdb fed the 5' RACE reads into MiXCR, producing one record per CDR3 protein. The sample lists a few hundred thousand distinct CDR3 sequences, approximately 15% occurring once. The study's findings and limits: The finding that pre-infection memory included some responding clones suggested that cross-reactive memory joined. Second-wave clones peaking on day 37 lacked confirmed SARS-CoV-2 specificity. A balance of CD4 and CD8 characterized clones contracting day 15 to 85, whereas later expanders leaned CD4+.

Concerning this clonotype itself: The antigen is not known.

Sequenced input: PBMCs or a T cell subset sorted from them (not recorded which). V gene TRBV7-3 combines with J gene TRBJ1-6; D remains ambiguous. The clonotype was recovered from a man aged 18 to 29 who had mild COVID-19 (a few samples of this study predate the infection). Cell type and time point are not known. CDR3 residues: CASSWRWDSPLHF. In DNA form, the CDR3 reads TGTGCCAGCAGCTGGAGGTGGGATTCACCCCTCCACTTT. Full variable domain (outside the CDR3, taken from reference TRBV7-3 and TRBJ1-6): GAGVSQTPSNKVTEKGKYVELRCDPISGHTALYWYRQSLGQGPEFLIYFQGTGAADDSGLPNDRFFAVRPEGSVSTLKIQRTERGDSAVYLCASSWRWDSPLHFGNGTRLTVT.